Each of the 13 T cell receptor beta chains below was sequenced from the same sample in a study of blood T cell repertoires in COVID-19. Repertoires were generated with immunoSEQ multiplex PCR, while TCRdb's copy carries only in-frame clones and drops some. This table has roughly 170,000 clones, around 72% appearing once. The specimen was peripheral blood. All receptors come from a woman older than 75 with acute or convalescent COVID-19.

Here the CDR3 DNA reads TGTGCCAGCAGCATCGGGAACACCGGGGAGCTGTTTTTT. Amino acids: CASSIGNTGELFF. The V and J genes are TRBV28 and TRBJ2-2; D not certain. This CDR3 has 13 residues. V gave up 6 bases and J gave up 1 base, with 6 bases separating them. Germline V gives CDR1 MDHEN, CDR2 SYDVKM.

The chain carries TRBV7-2 and TRBJ1-6; 9 positions agree with TRBD1. The CDR3 length is 13 residues. Germline assignment: CDR1 SGHTA and CDR2 FQGNSA. With 5 bases clipped from V and 13 bases from J, the junction kept 6 bases outside the gene matches. The DNA of the CDR3 is TGTGCCAGCAGCCAGGGACAGGGTATTCCCCTCCACTTT. It specifies CASSQGQGIPLHF.

The gene calls are TRBV28 and TRBJ2-3, with D unresolved. Germline V gives CDR1 MDHEN, CDR2 SYDVKM. V was clipped by 3 bases and J by 4 bases, with 8 bases between them. CDR3 size: 13 residues. The CDR3, as DNA: TGTGCCAGCAGTTTCAGTCAGGCAGATACGCAGTATTTT. Protein product: CASSFSQADTQYF.

This chain links TRBV28 with TRBJ1-6; weak D call: TRBD1 (6 bases). V lost 4 bases to trimming and J lost 4 bases, with 17 bases between them. Per the germline V gene, CDR1 is MDHEN and CDR2 is SYDVKM. The CDR3 covers 17 residues. CDR3 sequence reads: CASSSGEGGSYNSPLHF. The DNA of the CDR3 is TGTGCCAGCAGTTCTGGAGAGGGGGGGTCGTATAATTCACCCCTCCACTTT.

This clone was found once. V gene TRBV7-8 combines with J gene TRBJ1-2, with D maybe TRBD1 (5 bases). V lost 1 base to trimming and J lost 8 bases, with 11 bases between them. This CDR3 has 13 amino acids. Germline CDR1 reads SGHVS; CDR2 reads FQNEAQ. CDR3 DNA: TGTGCCAGCAGCTTAGACGCAGGGTCGGGCTACACCTTC. It codes for CASSLDAGSGYTF.

In this sample, this clone turned up a few times. The J gene is TRBJ2-5, the V gene TRBV19; 11 nucleotides match TRBD1. Unmatched junction bases numbered 7, after V lost 2 bases and J lost 2 bases. The V gene's germline CDR1 is LNHDA and CDR2 SQIVND (reference sequence). This CDR3 has 17 residues. The CDR3 spells CASSIITGQGDQETQYF. As DNA, the CDR3 is TGTGCCAGTAGTATAATTACGGGACAGGGGGATCAAGAGACCCAGTACTTC.

This CDR3 is CASSLDAGQNIQYF. The DNA for the CDR3 is TGTGCCAGCAGCTTAGATGCGGGCCAAAACATTCAGTACTTC. This chain links TRBV7-2 with TRBJ2-4, with D perhaps TRBD2 (5 bases). Trimming cost V 1 base and J 5 bases, with 9 bases left between them. Looked up from germline, CDR1 is SGHTA and CDR2 is FQGNSA. This CDR3 contains 14 residues.

CDR3 region: CASSIIAGNTGELFF. CDR3 nucleotide sequence: TGTGCCAGTAGTATAATCGCGGGTAACACCGGGGAGCTGTTTTTT. The rearrangement joins TRBV19 to TRBJ2-2, with D possibly matching TRBD2 (5 bases). V lost 2 bases, J lost 2 bases, and 9 bases lay in between. CDR1 LNHDA and CDR2 SQIVND come from the germline V gene (reference sequence). CDR3 length: 15 residues.

The chain recombines TRBV7-8 with TRBJ2-1; D ambiguous. This CDR3 region has 13 residues. Between the trimmed V and J ends, which lost 6 bases and 10 bases, there was a span of 16 bases. CDR1 is SGHVS and CDR2 is FQNEAQ in the germline V gene. As DNA, the CDR3 is TGTGCCAGCAGGAACGCAACCAAGCGAGAGCAGTTCTTC. Translation gives CASRNATKREQFF.

The V and J genes are TRBV30 and TRBJ1-5, with TRBD1 matching over 8 bases. V gave up 5 bases and J gave up 3 bases; unmatched junction bases: 3. There are 13 residues in the CDR3. Germline lookup yields CDR1 GTSNPN and CDR2 SVGIG (reference sequence). As DNA, the CDR3 is TGTGCCTGGGGCAGGGGGCCCAATCAGCCCCAGCATTTT. As protein: CAWGRGPNQPQHF.

This clone turned up a few times. V gene TRBV18 combines with J gene TRBJ2-5; the D is unclear. The CDR3 runs 16 residues. Trimming removed 0 bases at V and 4 bases at J, with 15 bases between. The germline V gene has CDR1 KGHSH and CDR2 LQKENI. The CDR3 protein is CASSPPTLSGIETQYF. The CDR3 DNA sequence: TGTGCCAGCTCACCACCAACGTTGTCCGGTATAGAGACCCAGTACTTC.

The gene calls are TRBV15 and TRBJ1-1; perhaps TRBD1 as D (5 bases). The CDR3 covers 15 residues. The V gene's germline CDR1 is LNHNV and CDR2 YYDKDF (reference sequence). V was clipped by 3 bases and J by 6 bases, with 17 bases between them. CDR3 loop: CATSSPQGLNSEAFF. The CDR3 nucleotides are TGTGCCACCAGCAGCCCCCAGGGTTTAAACTCTGAAGCTTTCTTT.

The rearrangement links TRBV20-1 to TRBJ2-5; D call uncertain. The CDR3 spans 11 residues. Germline loops: CDR1 DFQATT, CDR2 SNEGSKA (reference sequence). With 6 bases removed from V and 5 bases from J, the gap between germline ends came to 10 bases. The CDR3 DNA sequence: TGCAGTGCAGCCAGGAAGGAGACCCAGTACTTC. Protein sequence: CSAARKETQYF.